Here is one TCR beta chain with its context. The data stem from a study of CD8+ T cells in alopecia areata. In the study overall: Each of the treated patients was given oral tofacitinib, 5 to 10 mg twice daily, for moderate-to-severe alopecia areata.

Treatment of the sample: oral pan-JAK inhibitor, 5-10 mg twice daily. Sampling of alopecia areata patients yielded lesional scalp punch biopsies as well as peripheral blood. Following RNA extraction, reverse transcription yielded cDNA that acted as the sequencing template. The assay was immunoSEQ multiplex PCR, and TCRdb's table has in-frame clones only and misses some. The sample has over 35,000 clones, approximately 92% seen once; the top ten hold approximately 20%. Germline CDR1 reads GTSNPN; CDR2 reads SVGIG (reference sequence). The CDR3 is 13 residues long. Germline trimming cut 5 bases from V and 5 bases from J; bases unmatched to any gene: 9.

The rearrangement joins TRBV30 to TRBJ2-7; 7 nucleotides match TRBD1. This receptor was obtained from a human donor with alopecia areata. Material: CD8+ T cells sorted from blood, obtained at week 24, from a patient treated with tofacitinib. CDR3 in DNA: TGTGCCTGGGGGGAGACAGGGCTCCACGAGCAGTACTTC. Protein sequence: CAWGETGLHEQYF. Full variable domain (rest looked up from reference TRBV30 and TRBJ2-7): SQTIHQWPATLVQPVGSPLSLECTVEGTSNPNLYWYRQAAGRGLQLLFYSVGIGQISSEVPQNLSASRPQDRQFILSSKKLLLSDSGFYLCAWGETGLHEQYFGPGTRLTVT.